Following are 18 T cell receptor beta chains from one sample sequenced in a study of tumor and adjacent non-tumor tissue in lung cancer. The template was RNA from unsorted bulk tissue. Distant lung tissue was collected more than 3 cm away from the tumor edge. The library came from three nested PCR rounds adapted from ARM-PCR protocols. TCRdb re-called the multiplex PCR reads with MiXCR, one entry per CDR3 protein. The table lists about 100,000 distinct CDR3 sequences, roughly two thirds of them singletons, with less than 20% in the top ten. The sequencing input was distant non-tumor lung tissue. All receptors come from a man younger than 45 with non-small cell lung cancer.

Details on this clonotype: A much larger clone is a single base away; this may be a read error. This chain joins TRBV12-3 or TRBV12-4 and TRBJ1-4; D ambiguous. This CDR3 is built from 14 residues. CDR3 nucleotide sequence: TGTGCCAGCAGTTTAATGCATGTAGAAGAAAAAGTGTTTTTT. It codes for CASSLMHVEEKVFF.

The chain combines TRBV11-3 with TRBJ2-5; TRBD2 aligns across 8 bases. Germline CDR1 SGHNT, CDR2 YENEEA. The CDR3 loop spans 16 amino acids. The CDR3 sequence is CANSPGLVGEGETQYF. In DNA, the CDR3 is TGTGCAAACAGCCCGGGACTAGTGGGAGAGGGAGAGACCCAGTACTTC.

About this clonotype: Just one base apart from a much larger clone, this may be a read error. The CDR3 DNA sequence: TGTGCCAGCAGTTACAGTAGCGGGAGAGGCTACGAGCAGTACTTC. Its translation: CASSYSSGRGYEQYF. The chain links TRBV6-2 or TRBV6-3 to TRBJ2-7; 9 bases are shared with TRBD2. Germline CDR1 MNHEY, CDR2 SVGEGT. J gave up 3 bases and V 2 bases, and 5 bases lay outside the gene matches. The CDR3 is 15 amino acids.

Notes on this clonotype: Relative to the germline gene, one junction end is altered; a read error may explain this. The rearrangement joins TRBV6-5 to TRBJ2-7; D may be TRBD1 (6 bases). The germline V gene has CDR1 MNHEY and CDR2 SVGAGI. The CDR3 covers 16 residues. The CDR3 is CVSNYPKLGGSKEQYF. CDR3 DNA: TGTGTCAGCAATTACCCAAAATTAGGGGGATCTAAGGAGCAGTACTTC.

Concerning this clonotype itself: This may be a read error, as it is one base from a much larger clone. The rearrangement uses TRBV10-3 and TRBJ1-6; a possible D gene is TRBD1 (5 bases). Germline V gene sequence: CDR1 ENHRY, CDR2 SYGVKD. The CDR3 is made up of 14 amino acids. CDR3 DNA: TGTGTCATCAACGAAGACGCAGGGAGTTCACCCCTCCACTTT. Translation gives CVINEDAGSSPLHF.

As for this clonotype: The conserved closing phenylalanine or tryptophan is absent in this CDR3, likely reflecting a read error. The CDR3 loop reads CSASMGGTEAFL. Written as DNA, the CDR3 is TGCAGTGCTAGTATGGGGGGCACTGAAGCTTTCTTA. The chain combines TRBV20-1 with TRBJ1-1, with D tentatively TRBD1 (5 bases). This CDR3 has 12 residues. The V end lost 3 bases, the J end lost 4 bases, and 9 bases lay between the germline ends. CDR1 is DFQATT, CDR2 SNEGSKA, per germline (reference sequence).

As to this clonotype: The CDR3 end shows no conserved phenylalanine or tryptophan, and so a read error is likely. V usage is TRBV20-1 and J usage is TRBJ2-1; D ambiguous. The CDR3 consists of 13 residues. Germline V gene sequence: CDR1 DFQATT, CDR2 SNEGSKA (reference sequence). V dropped 6 bases and J dropped 5 bases, with 14 bases sitting between them. CDR3 nucleotide sequence: TGCAGTGCCACAAACTCTTTCGACAATGAGCAGTTCCTC. It translates to CSATNSFDNEQFL.

Worth noting for this clonotype: One base away lies a much larger clone, so this may be a sequencing read error. The chain is built from TRBV5-4 and TRBJ2-3; no definite D call. The CDR3 consists of 15 residues. Germline CDR1 SGHNT, CDR2 YYREEE (reference sequence). The CDR3 DNA follows: TGTGCCAACAGCTCGGAAAGGTGGAGTACAGATACGCAGTATTTT. It encodes CANSSERWSTDTQYF. The whole variable domain, filled in from reference TRBV5-4 and TRBJ2-3, reads ETGVTQSPTHLIKTRGQQVTLRCSSQSGHNTVSWYQQALGQGPQFIFQYYREEENGRGNFPPRFSGLQFPNYSSELNVNALELDDSALYLCANSSERWSTDTQYFGPGTRLTVL.

As concerns this clonotype: This CDR3 is missing its conserved last phenylalanine or tryptophan, likely due to a read error. The gene calls are TRBV5-5 and TRBJ2-3, with 11 nucleotides matching TRBD2. The germline gives CDR1 SGHKS, CDR2 YYEKEE (reference sequence). V shed 4 bases, J shed 6 bases, and the junction held 10 bases outside the gene matches. CDR3 length equals 16 residues. CDR3 DNA sequence: TGTGCCAGCAGCCTGGGGACTAGCGGCGATCAGGATACGCAGTATTTG. Translation: CASSLGTSGDQDTQYL.

A single count supports this clonotype. A read error may produce the germline difference seen at one junction end. The gene calls are TRBV12-3 or TRBV12-4 and TRBJ2-5, with D tentatively TRBD1 (6 bases). The CDR3 has 15 amino acids. The CDR3 DNA is TGTACCAGCAGTTTAGTGGGGGCCTCTCAAGAGACCCAGTACTTC. It codes for CTSSLVGASQETQYF.

This clonotype was found many times. The rearrangement links TRBV5-5 to TRBJ2-2; D gene uncertain. Trimming took off 2 bases at V and 7 bases at J, with 6 bases between the two ends. CDR1 SGHKS and CDR2 YYEKEE come from the germline V gene (reference sequence). The CDR3 consists of 12 residues. The CDR3 DNA follows: TGTGCCAGCAGCTTAGTTGGCGGGGAGCTGTTTTTT. Translation gives CASSLVGGELFF.

This chain uses TRBV11-3 with TRBJ1-1; maybe TRBD1 (5 bases). Per germline, CDR1 SGHNT and CDR2 YENEEA. The CDR3 consists of 15 residues. Between the trimmed V and J ends, which lost 11 bases and 5 bases, there was a span of 24 bases. The CDR3 DNA reads TGTGCCGGCACCTCAACAGGAGGTAGGAATACTGAAGCTTTCTTT. It translates to CAGTSTGGRNTEAFF.

Comments on this clonotype: A read error may explain this, as a much larger clone is one base away. The chain has TRBV6-2 or TRBV6-3 and TRBJ2-1; D not resolved. The last part of the DNA fits TRBJ2-7 better; the J call may be wrong. Germline CDR1 MNHEY, CDR2 SVGEGT. The CDR3 sequence is 12 residues long. The CDR3 loop reads CASRFLGDEQYF. The CDR3 DNA reads as TGTGCCAGCAGGTTCCTTGGGGATGAGCAGTACTTC.

Note on this clonotype: The conserved phenylalanine or tryptophan is not found at the CDR3 terminus, so this likely reflects a read error. V gene TRBV20-1 combines with J gene TRBJ2-7; 8 positions agree with TRBD2. The germline V gene encodes CDR1 DFQATT and CDR2 SNEGSKA (reference sequence). This CDR3 is 13 amino acids long. In nucleotides, the CDR3 is TGCAGTACTAGATCGAGCGGGGGCTACGAGCAGTACATC. It yields the protein CSTRSSGGYEQYI.

The DNA of the CDR3 is TGTGCCAGCAGTCAGGACATGGTGAAGAAGCAGTACTTC. Translation gives CASSQDMVKKQYF. The chain uses TRBV28 and TRBJ2-7, with a weak D call TRBD1 (5 bases). Trimming shortened V by 5 bases and J by 8 bases, and 16 bases separated the two germline ends. CDR1 and CDR2 from the germline V gene are MDHEN and SYDVKM. The CDR3 has 13 residues.

In regard to this clonotype: A junction end diverges from the germline sequence, so it may reflect a read error. The genes are TRBV29-1 and TRBJ2-7; TRBD2 matches 12 bases. From germline, CDR1 is SQVTM and CDR2 ANQGSEA. This CDR3 is 15 amino acids long. CDR3 region: CSVALAGGRTYDQYF. The CDR3 region has the DNA TGCAGCGTTGCCCTAGCGGGGGGGAGAACATACGACCAGTACTTC.

In regard to this clonotype: This CDR3 fails to terminate in the conserved phenylalanine or tryptophan, so it likely reflects a read error. The V and J genes are TRBV28 and TRBJ2-7; 9 bases align to TRBD2. Germline V gives CDR1 MDHEN, CDR2 SYDVKM. The CDR3 has 15 residues. CDR3 nucleotides: TGTACCAGCAGTTCGGGGGCTAGCGGGAAAGAGGTGCAGTACTCC. Its protein is CTSSSGASGKEVQYS.

Concerning this clonotype: A single base separates this from a much larger clone, so it may be a read error. The V and J genes are TRBV12-3 or TRBV12-4 and TRBJ2-1; D is ambiguous. The CDR3 runs to 11 residues. For the CDR3, the DNA is TGTGCCAGCAGTTACGATCAGAAGCAGCTCTTC. Protein product: CASSYDQKQLF.